One T cell receptor (beta chain) is described in this entry. Its target is not known. Other DNA sequences in the sample encode the same CDR3. This record comes from a study of CD8+ T cells in alopecia areata. The wider study: Treated patients were given oral tofacitinib, which was dosed at 5 to 10 mg twice daily.

Whole-study findings and limits: Greater clonality was observed in lesional scalp samples, especially alopecia totalis/universalis, versus normal scalp. In scalp, tofacitinib significantly decreased clonality and expanded CD8+ clones among the top 100. Whereas mice showed it more clearly, TCR sharing across patients was murkier, possibly because of HLA.

Treatment: oral pan-JAK inhibitor, 5-10 mg twice daily. Extracted RNA was reverse transcribed, and the resulting cDNA served as sequencing template. The repertoire was sequenced with immunoSEQ multiplex PCR; TCRdb's copy has only in-frame clones and lacks some. This table has 150,000 to 200,000 clones, roughly 60% appearing once. Sequencing was performed on CD4+ T cells sorted from blood, taken at week 24, from a patient treated with tofacitinib. This receptor was identified in a human donor with alopecia areata.

The CDR3 DNA reads TGTGCCAGCAGTTTTACTGGTTCACCCCTCCACTTT. Translated, it gives CASSFTGSPLHF. The rearrangement links TRBV27 to TRBJ1-6; D is ambiguous. V was trimmed by 3 bases and J by 9 bases, leaving 6 bases between them. The CDR3 is made up of 12 amino acids. Germline CDR1 reads MNHEY; CDR2 reads SMNVEV (reference sequence).